The clone carrying this T cell receptor (beta chain) was observed at least ten times. The source of the sample is a study of T cell repertoires in cytomegalovirus infection. TCRdb processed the reads anew with MiXCR; each CDR3 protein has one entry. The data contain roughly 320,000 distinct CDR3 sequences, around 10% of them seen just once; the ten biggest clones take up around 2.4%. Sequencing used PBMCs. The receptor comes from a human donor in good health (CMV status not recorded). Some clones in this sample may be carry-over from other donors' samples.

CDR3 nucleotides: TGTGCCAGCAGTTACTCGGGCAGGGTAGGAGTCGATGAGCAGTTCTTC. Protein product: CASSYSGRVGVDEQFF. The chain is built from TRBV6-5 and TRBJ2-1; D may be TRBD1 (5 bases). Germline values: CDR1 MNHEY, CDR2 SVGAGI. V lost 0 bases and J 8 bases, leaving 17 bases between the germline ends. The CDR3 sequence is 16 residues long.